The clone carrying this TCR beta chain has at least ten counts. These data originate in a study of T cells in Graves' hyperthyroidism and ophthalmopathy. Per germline, CDR1 SNHLY and CDR2 FYNNEI. The CDR3 has 13 amino acids. The V end lost 9 bases, the J end lost 8 bases, and 16 bases lay between the germline ends. What was amplified from RNA transcripts were TCR beta CDR3 regions. Carried out on the TCR CDR3, a first-round RT-PCR used the HTBI primer set. TCRdb ran MiXCR on the multiplex PCR reads and lists one entry per CDR3 protein. The table has approximately 410,000 distinct CDR3 sequences, about 15% seen once.

The sequence was obtained from a man between 18 and 35 years old with Graves' ophthalmopathy. What was sequenced was blood. This chain links TRBV2 with TRBJ2-2; tentatively, D is TRBD1 (6 bases). The CDR3 region has the DNA TGTGCCAGTCGAAGACAGGACGAAGGGGAGCTGTTTTTT. Its protein is CASRRQDEGELFF.